This T cell receptor beta chain was found in a study of identical twins. V lost 4 bases, J lost 4 bases, and 11 bases stayed unmatched. CDR1 is SGDLS, CDR2 YYNGEE, per germline. This CDR3 contains 16 residues. Study-level findings and limits: Within beta out-of-frame sequences, the excess sharing observed between twins was weaker. Cross-sectional statistics underpinned the conclusions; the same donors were not followed.

After template switching added a universal primer site, the resulting cDNA carried unique molecular identifiers. A single record per CDR3 protein comes from TCRdb applying MiXCR to the 5' RACE reads. The table has 510,000 or so distinct CDR3 sequences, 12% to 15% seen once. A word on this clonotype: Its antigen is still unknown.

The same sample was also used in a study of yellow fever vaccine responses in identical twins.

The receptor's source is a woman younger than 35 in good health. The chain employs TRBV9 and TRBJ2-7; 10 bases are shared with TRBD2. Sequencing used CD4+ T cells sorted from blood. The DNA for the CDR3 is TGTGCCAGCAGCCCCCAGGGGCCTAGCGGGAGTTACGAGCAGTACTTC. Amino acid sequence: CASSPQGPSGSYEQYF.